This is a list of T cell receptor beta chains from one sample in a study of T cell changes during pregnancy in multiple sclerosis. Profiling relied on immunoSEQ multiplex PCR, and the TCRdb table lists in-frame clones only, not all of them. The table records about 99,000 clones, 92% of them present only once. The input for sequencing was peripheral blood, taken after pregnancy. The receptors derive from a female donor with multiple sclerosis, enrolled in a pregnancy study. Each CDR3 is given with its conserved first and last residue. D genes are given only for firm matches. Only part of the rows carry a size: once, few, many, or a class if the clone is expanded.

V gene,D gene,J gene,clone size,CDR3 protein,CDR3 DNA
TRBV2,.,TRBJ2-3,.,CASSVIASTDTQYF,TGTGCCAGCAGTGTTATAGCGAGCACAGATACGCAGTATTTT
TRBV2,.,TRBJ2-5,.,CASSSSGTQYF,TGTGCCAGCAGCTCAAGCGGGACCCAGTACTTC
TRBV27,.,TRBJ2-3,.,CASSRGTDTQYF,TGTGCCAGCAGTAGGGGTACAGATACGCAGTATTTT
TRBV6-1,TRBD2,TRBJ2-5,.,CASSDSRGSQETQYF,TGTGCCAGCAGTGACTCGCGGGGGTCACAAGAGACCCAGTACTTC
TRBV4-1,.,TRBJ2-7,.,CASSQDRPYREGGEQYF,TGCGCCAGCAGCCAAGATCGTCCATACAGGGAGGGCGGCGAGCAGTACTTC
TRBV5-4,TRBD1,TRBJ1-2,.,CASSLDWGQSYF,TGTGCCAGCAGCTTGGATTGGGGACAGAGCTACTTC
TRBV5-4,TRBD2,TRBJ2-1,.,CASSLPPSGRVNEQFF,TGTGCCAGCAGCTTACCTCCTAGCGGGAGAGTAAATGAGCAGTTCTTC
TRBV2,TRBD1,TRBJ2-2,.,CASSLDRGYTGELFF,TGTGCCAGCAGTTTAGACAGGGGGTACACCGGGGAGCTGTTTTTT
TRBV28,.,TRBJ1-5,few,CASSFGQKPQHF,TGTGCCAGCAGTTTCGGACAAAAGCCCCAGCATTTT
TRBV7-2,TRBD1,TRBJ1-3,.,CASSRPHRGGNTIYF,TGTGCCAGCAGCCGGCCCCACAGGGGCGGAAACACCATATATTTT
TRBV5-4,.,TRBJ1-2,.,CASSLMGGAGYTF,TGTGCCAGCAGCCTAATGGGGGGGGCTGGCTACACCTTC
TRBV4-1,.,TRBJ1-1,.,CASSQNTEAFF,TGCGCCAGCAGTCAGAACACTGAAGCTTTCTTT
TRBV5-6,TRBD1,TRBJ1-6,once,CASSLTGQGNSPLHF,TGTGCCAGCAGCTTAACCGGACAGGGTAATTCACCCCTCCACTTT
TRBV28,TRBD2,TRBJ2-7,once,CASSQEGLAGYEQYF,TGTGCCAGCAGTCAAGAGGGACTAGCGGGCTACGAGCAGTACTTC
TRBV27,.,TRBJ1-1,.,CASSLQGMNTEAFF,TGTGCCAGCAGTTTACAGGGAATGAACACTGAAGCTTTCTTT
TRBV11-2,.,TRBJ2-2,.,CASSFHSNTGELFF,TGTGCCAGCAGCTTTCACTCGAACACCGGGGAGCTGTTTTTT
TRBV7-7,.,TRBJ2-5,.,CVSRPTGGETQYF,TGTGTCAGCAGGCCGACCGGGGGAGAGACCCAGTACTTC
TRBV9,TRBD1,TRBJ1-3,.,CAILVSGTDGNLLSGNTIYF,TGTGCCATCCTAGTCTCCGGGACAGACGGAAACCTACTCTCTGGAAACACCATATATTTT
TRBV7-6,.,TRBJ2-7,.,CASSLGMGREQYF,TGTGCCAGCAGCTTAGGCATGGGGCGCGAGCAGTACTTC
TRBV9,TRBD1,TRBJ1-6,.,CARWTTGMCGHSPLHF,TGTGCCAGATGGACGACAGGGATGTGCGGGCATTCACCCCTCCACTTT
TRBV11-3,.,TRBJ1-1,.,CASSLDTSNTEAFF,TGTGCCAGCAGCTTAGATACGAGTAACACTGAAGCTTTCTTT
TRBV19,TRBD1,TRBJ1-2,.,CASSLTGGGYGYTF,TGTGCCAGTAGCTTAACAGGGGGCGGCTATGGCTACACCTTC
TRBV5-4,.,TRBJ2-3,.,CASSPFSTDTQYF,TGTGCCAGCAGCCCCTTCAGCACAGATACGCAGTATTTT
TRBV6-1,TRBD2,TRBJ2-1,.,CASIPGLAGGNEQFF,TGTGCCAGCATCCCGGGACTAGCGGGAGGCAATGAGCAGTTCTTC
TRBV5-5,TRBD1,TRBJ1-6,.,CASSLGDSNNSPLHF,TGTGCCAGCAGCTTGGGGGACAGCAATAATTCACCCCTCCACTTT
TRBV30,.,TRBJ2-7,.,CAWSVRGIPYEQYF,TGTGCCTGGAGTGTACGAGGGATCCCCTACGAGCAGTACTTC
TRBV6-5,.,TRBJ1-3,.,CASSPRGGKGNTIYF,TGTGCCAGCAGTCCCCGGGGAGGGAAAGGAAACACCATATATTTT
TRBV2,TRBD2,TRBJ2-5,.,CASSARLAGQETQYF,TGTGCCAGCAGCGCCCGACTAGCGGGTCAAGAGACCCAGTACTTC
TRBV6-6,.,TRBJ2-1,few,CASSLGQNNEQFF,TGTGCCAGCAGCTTAGGACAGAACAATGAGCAGTTCTTC
TRBV7-6,TRBD1,TRBJ2-7,once,CASSATGVGEQYF,TGTGCCAGCAGCGCCACAGGGGTAGGCGAGCAGTACTTC
TRBV2,.,TRBJ1-2,.,CASSVDRANYGYTF,TGTGCCAGCAGCGTGGACAGAGCTAACTATGGCTACACCTTC